Listed below are T cell receptor beta chains from one sample, sequenced in a study of beta chain features in type 1 diabetes. Profiled with immunoSEQ multiplex PCR; TCRdb holds only in-frame clones, not every one. The sample contains about 210,000 clones, about a tenth of which appear only once. Sequenced: central memory CD4+ T cells from blood. The receptors come from a man aged 18 to 29 in good health. Each CDR3 is given with its conserved first and last residue. D genes are given only for firm matches. A row's size may be missing; if present it is once, few, many or a size class.

NA	TRBV6-5	NA	TRBJ2-6	CASSLRGRSGANVLTF	TGTGCCAGCAGTTTAAGGGGACGCTCTGGGGCCAACGTCCTGACTTTC
NA	TRBV7-2	TRBD1	TRBJ2-3	CASSLQGAGTDTQYF	TGTGCCAGCAGCCTACAGGGGGCAGGCACAGATACGCAGTATTTT
NA	TRBV5-1	NA	TRBJ2-5	CASSIQGGETQYF	TGCGCCAGCAGCATACAGGGTGGGGAGACCCAGTACTTC
many	TRBV28	TRBD2	TRBJ2-1	CASTSGLAGHNEQFF	TGTGCCAGCACCTCCGGACTAGCGGGCCACAATGAGCAGTTCTTC
few	TRBV30	NA	TRBJ1-5	CAWATRISGNQPQHF	TGTGCCTGGGCAACGAGGATATCGGGCAATCAGCCCCAGCATTTT
few	TRBV11-2	NA	TRBJ2-5	CASSLVARGSQYF	TGTGCCAGCAGCTTAGTAGCAAGGGGGTCACAGTACTTC
NA	TRBV30	NA	TRBJ1-2	CAWSRDRPKGYTF	TGTGCCTGGAGTCGCGACAGGCCCAAAGGCTACACCTTC
few	TRBV29-1	NA	TRBJ2-7	CSVERLASYEQYF	TGCAGCGTTGAACGGCTTGCCTCCTACGAGCAGTACTTC
few	TRBV15	NA	TRBJ2-4	CATSRVPSTGALAKNIQYF	TGTGCCACCAGCAGAGTCCCCTCGACAGGAGCTCTAGCCAAAAACATTCAGTACTTC
NA	TRBV30	NA	TRBJ1-6	CAAGAGDNSPLHF	TGTGCCGCAGGGGCGGGAGATAATTCACCCCTCCACTTT
few	TRBV28	TRBD1	TRBJ2-7	CASRLGQLSYEQYF	TGTGCCAGCCGCCTGGGACAGCTCTCCTACGAGCAGTACTTC
few	TRBV5-4	NA	TRBJ2-5	CASSTGVHQETQYF	TGTGCCAGCAGCACTGGTGTGCACCAAGAGACCCAGTACTTC
few	TRBV19	NA	TRBJ2-2	CASSIGRGSGELFF	TGTGCCAGTAGTATAGGCCGGGGATCCGGGGAGCTGTTTTTT
NA	TRBV19	TRBD1	TRBJ1-5	CASSRQGRVNQPQHF	TGTGCCAGTAGCCGACAGGGAAGGGTCAATCAGCCCCAGCATTTT
NA	TRBV28	NA	TRBJ2-1	CATITTGASSYNEQFF	TGTGCCACCATTACTACGGGGGCGAGCTCCTACAATGAGCAGTTCTTC
NA	TRBV4-1	TRBD1	TRBJ2-7	CASSQGQGAFYEQYF	TGCGCCAGCAGCCAAGGGCAGGGGGCTTTCTACGAGCAGTACTTC
NA	TRBV7-3	NA	TRBJ2-3	CASSLLGSTDTQYF	TGTGCCAGCAGCTTATTAGGTAGCACAGATACGCAGTATTTT
few	TRBV7-9	NA	TRBJ2-3	CASSGPGLSTDTQYF	TGTGCCAGCAGCGGCCCCGGGTTAAGCACAGATACGCAGTATTTT
NA	TRBV30	NA	TRBJ1-1	CAWQSRGRDTEAFF	TGTGCCTGGCAAAGTCGGGGCAGGGACACTGAAGCTTTCTTT
few	TRBV9	NA	TRBJ2-5	CASSGRTPQETQYF	TGTGCCAGCAGCGGGCGGACGCCCCAAGAGACCCAGTACTTC
few	TRBV28	TRBD1	TRBJ1-2	CASRTPGQGSDGYTF	TGTGCCAGCAGGACTCCGGGACAGGGGAGCGATGGCTACACCTTC
few	TRBV5-1	TRBD2	TRBJ2-2	CASRKGLAGDAGELFF	TGCGCCAGCAGGAAGGGACTAGCGGGAGACGCCGGGGAGCTGTTTTTT
NA	TRBV9	NA	TRBJ1-1	CASSPFRGEGVTEAFF	TGTGCCAGCAGCCCCTTTCGGGGGGAAGGGGTCACTGAAGCTTTCTTT
NA	TRBV18	NA	TRBJ2-5	CASSRTYQETQYF	TGTGCCAGTTCACGGACCTACCAAGAGACCCAGTACTTC